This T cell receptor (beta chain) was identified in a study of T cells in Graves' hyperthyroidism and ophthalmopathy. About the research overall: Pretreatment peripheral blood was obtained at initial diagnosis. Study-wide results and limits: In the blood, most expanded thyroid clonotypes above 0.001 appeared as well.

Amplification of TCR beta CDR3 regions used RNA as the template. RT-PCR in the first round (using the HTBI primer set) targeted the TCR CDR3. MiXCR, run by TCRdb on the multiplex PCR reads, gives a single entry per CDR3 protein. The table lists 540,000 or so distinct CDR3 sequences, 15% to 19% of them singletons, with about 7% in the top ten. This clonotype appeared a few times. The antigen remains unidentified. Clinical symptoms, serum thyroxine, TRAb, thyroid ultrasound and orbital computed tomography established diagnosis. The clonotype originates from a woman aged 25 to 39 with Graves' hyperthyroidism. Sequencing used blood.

CDR3 sequence reads: CASSLVGISETQYF. In nucleotides, the CDR3 is TGTGCCAGCAGCTTAGTAGGGATTTCGGAGACCCAGTACTTC. The chain recombines TRBV7-9 with TRBJ2-5, with unresolved D. Per the germline V gene, CDR1 is SEHNR and CDR2 is FQNEAQ (reference sequence). This CDR3 spans 14 amino acids. Trimming pared 1 base from V and 5 bases from J, leaving 11 bases between.